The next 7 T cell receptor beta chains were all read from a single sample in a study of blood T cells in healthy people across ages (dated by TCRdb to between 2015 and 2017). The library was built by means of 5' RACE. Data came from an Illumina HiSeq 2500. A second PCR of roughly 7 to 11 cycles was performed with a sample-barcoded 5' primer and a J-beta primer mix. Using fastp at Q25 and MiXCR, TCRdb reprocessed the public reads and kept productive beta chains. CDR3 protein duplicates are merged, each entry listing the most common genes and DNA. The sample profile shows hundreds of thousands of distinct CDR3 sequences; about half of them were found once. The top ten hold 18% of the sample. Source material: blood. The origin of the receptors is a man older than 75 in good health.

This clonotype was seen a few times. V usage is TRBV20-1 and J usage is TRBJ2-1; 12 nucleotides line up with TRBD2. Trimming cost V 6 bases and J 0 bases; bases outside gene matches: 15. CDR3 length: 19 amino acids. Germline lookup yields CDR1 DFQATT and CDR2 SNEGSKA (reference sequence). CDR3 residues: CSAAIPGLAGVRSYNEQFF. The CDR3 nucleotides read TGCAGTGCCGCGATTCCGGGACTAGCGGGCGTTCGCTCCTACAATGAGCAGTTCTTC.

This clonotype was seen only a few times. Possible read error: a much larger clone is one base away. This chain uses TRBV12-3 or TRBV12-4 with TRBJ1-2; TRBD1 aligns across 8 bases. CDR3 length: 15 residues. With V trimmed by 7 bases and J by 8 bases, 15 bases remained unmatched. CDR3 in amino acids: CASTVAAGGLRGYTF. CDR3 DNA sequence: TGTGCCAGCACCGTAGCCGCAGGGGGCTTACGCGGCTACACCTTC.

CDR3 loop: CASSARESWTDTQYF. CDR3 sequence (DNA): TGCGCCAGCAGTGCGAGGGAGTCCTGGACAGATACGCAGTATTTT. This sequence joins TRBV10-2 and TRBJ2-3; a possible D gene is TRBD2 (5 bases). Trimming took 4 bases from V and 3 from J, leaving 14 bases between them. Per the germline V gene, CDR1 is WSHSY and CDR2 is SAAADI. The CDR3 is 15 residues long.

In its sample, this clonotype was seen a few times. In nucleotides, the CDR3 is TGCAGTGCTAGTGGGATAGCGGGAGAATCTGAGCAGTTCTTC. Translation gives CSASGIAGESEQFF. This chain connects TRBV20-1 to TRBJ2-1, with 9 nucleotides matching TRBD2. The CDR3 contains 14 residues. Germline V gene sequence: CDR1 DFQATT, CDR2 SNEGSKA (reference sequence). V shed 3 bases, J shed 9 bases, and the junction held 9 bases outside the gene matches.

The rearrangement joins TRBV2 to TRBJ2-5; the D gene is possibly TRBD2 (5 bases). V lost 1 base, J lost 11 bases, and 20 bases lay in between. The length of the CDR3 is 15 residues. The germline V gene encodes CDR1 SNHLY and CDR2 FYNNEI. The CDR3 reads CASSEVRDLINEQYF. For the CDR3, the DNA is TGTGCCAGCAGTGAAGTCCGGGATCTTATCAATGAGCAGTACTTC.

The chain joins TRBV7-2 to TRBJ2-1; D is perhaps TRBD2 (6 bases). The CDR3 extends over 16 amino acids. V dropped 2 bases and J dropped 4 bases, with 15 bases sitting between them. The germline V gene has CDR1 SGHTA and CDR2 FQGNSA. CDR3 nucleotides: TGTGCCAGCAGCTTATTAATCGGGAGTCGGTACAATGAGCAGTTCTTC. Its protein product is CASSLLIGSRYNEQFF. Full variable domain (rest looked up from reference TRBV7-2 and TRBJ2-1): GAGVSQSPSNKVTEKGKDVELRCDPISGHTALYWYRQSLGQGLEFLIYFQGNSAPDKSGLPSDRFSAERTGGSVSTLTIQRTQQEDSAVYLCASSLLIGSRYNEQFFGPGTRLTVL.

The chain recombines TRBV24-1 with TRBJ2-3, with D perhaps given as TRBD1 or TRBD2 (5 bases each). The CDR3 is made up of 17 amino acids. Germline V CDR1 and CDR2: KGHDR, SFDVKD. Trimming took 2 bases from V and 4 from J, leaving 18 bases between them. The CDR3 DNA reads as TGTGCCACCAGTGATTCCCCGGGACGGTATCGTTCAGATACGCAGTATTTT. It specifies CATSDSPGRYRSDTQYF.